This entry is about one TCR beta chain. Here the CDR3 omits its conserved ending phenylalanine or tryptophan, so a read error is the likely source. The limits of the CDR3 on the DNA are not certain, so only TCRdb's listed CDR3 is given. This specimen comes from a study of shared clonotypes between healthy human individuals. Assay execution took place at the deep level. Only in-frame clones appear in the TCRdb table, and some are missing; sequencing was by immunoSEQ multiplex PCR. Of hundreds of thousands of clones in the sample, roughly four fifths were seen once. Germline V gene lookup returns CDR1 MNHEY and CDR2 SMNVEV (reference sequence). Counting both end residues, the CDR3 totals 12 amino acids.

The specimen was PBMCs. V is TRBV27 and J is TRBJ2-3. The sequence derives from a woman in her forties in good health. Some clones in this sample may be carry-over from other donors' samples. CDR3 region: CASSISPRRHSS.